This T cell receptor (beta chain) was found in a study of T cells in Graves' hyperthyroidism and ophthalmopathy. General study results and limits: Before onset, ophthalmopathy was predicted by the model a median roughly 6.8 months earlier.

This clonotype was seen repeatedly, ten times or more. The target antigen is unknown. Template material for amplifying TCR beta CDR3 regions consisted of RNA transcripts. TCR CDR3 underwent first-round RT-PCR with the HTBI primer set. TCRdb re-analysed the multiplex PCR reads in MiXCR, keeping a single row per CDR3 protein. The sample records roughly 61,000 distinct CDR3 sequences, roughly 50% being singletons. This receptor was taken from a woman aged 55 to 70 with Graves' ophthalmopathy. The sample consisted of blood.

CDR3 DNA: TGTGCCAGCAGTTTTCAAAATTCACCCCTCCACTTT. As protein: CASSFQNSPLHF. This sequence joins TRBV12-3 or TRBV12-4 and TRBJ1-6; D is unresolved. The CDR3 covers 12 residues. The V and J ends lost 3 bases and 7 bases respectively, with 4 bases between them.